One and the same sample provided the 9 T cell receptor beta chains below, sequenced in a study of tumor-infiltrating lymphocytes in primary liver carcinoma. Production of TCR beta cDNA used about 500 ng total RNA together with a constant-region primer. TCR beta libraries came from three nested multiplex PCR rounds using slightly modified ARM-PCR. The first two PCR rounds, roughly 9 cycles each, used TRBV1-TRBV30 forward primers and a C-beta reverse primer. MiXCR was run by TCRdb on the multiplex PCR reads, yielding one entry per CDR3 protein. The sample holds about 30,000 distinct CDR3 sequences, 71% seen once. Scientists recovered RNA and DNA together from approximately 20-30 mg of unsorted bulk tissue. The specimen sequenced was liver tumor tissue from sampling region 3. The subset is: tumor region T3, left-lateral pole. The receptors here all came from a woman aged 30 to 39 with primary liver carcinoma and hepatitis B virus infection.

This clonotype is medium-sized. The rearrangement uses TRBV6-6 and TRBJ1-2; the D is unclear. Germline-derived CDR1 and CDR2 are MNHNY and SVGAGI (reference sequence). Trimming stripped 6 bases from V and 3 bases from J, with 5 bases between. The CDR3 contains 11 residues. CDR3 residues: CASRTDYGYTF. The CDR3 coding sequence is TGTGCCAGCAGGACCGACTATGGCTACACCTTC.

Many counts were recorded for this clonotype. V gene TRBV11-1 combines with J gene TRBJ2-7; the match to TRBD1 covers 11 bases. J lost 3 bases, V lost 5 bases, and 3 bases had no gene match. CDR1 is SGHAT and CDR2 is FQDESV in the germline V gene (reference sequence). This CDR3 has 14 residues. Here the CDR3 reads CASSPGTGGYEQYF. In DNA, the CDR3 is TGTGCCAGCAGCCCTGGGACAGGGGGCTACGAGCAGTACTTC.

This clonotype appeared many times. The chain carries TRBV11-2 and TRBJ1-1; D gene unclear. V was pared by 6 bases and J by 1 base, with 9 bases between. The germline gives CDR1 SGHAT, CDR2 FQNNGV. The CDR3 runs 13 residues. CDR3 region: CASRQRGNTEAFF. The CDR3 nucleotides read TGTGCCAGCAGACAGCGGGGGAACACTGAAGCTTTCTTT.

Comments on this clonotype: Likely a read error: the CDR3 ends without its conserved phenylalanine or tryptophan. The CDR3 spells CASRDIGGLWTQYL. CDR3 bases: TGTGCCAGCAGAGATATAGGGGGGCTTTGGACCCAGTACCTC. The rearrangement joins TRBV7-9 to TRBJ2-5, with D possibly called TRBD1 or TRBD2 (6 bases each). The length of the CDR3 is 14 residues. CDR1 and CDR2 (germline): SEHNR, FQNEAQ (reference sequence). Trimming removed 6 bases at V and 7 bases at J, with 18 bases between.

Note on this clonotype: Lacking the conserved final phenylalanine or tryptophan, this CDR3 likely reflects a read error. The chain joins TRBV11-2 to TRBJ1-1, with 12 bases lining up with TRBD1. CDR3 length: 20 amino acids. Germline CDR1 reads SGHAT; CDR2 reads FQNNGV. This chain's CDR3 is CTSSARDRGRKKWSNTEAFY. The CDR3 DNA reads as TGTACCAGCAGCGCTCGGGACAGGGGGCGCAAGAAGTGGAGTAACACTGAAGCTTTCTAT.

As for this clonotype: Relative to the germline gene, one junction end is altered; a read error may explain this. The V gene is TRBV11-2, the J gene TRBJ2-5, with 12 bases lining up with TRBD2. Germline assignment: CDR1 SGHAT and CDR2 FQNNGV. The CDR3 runs to 16 residues. The CDR3 loop is CVSSPIGLAGIETLYF. The CDR3 bases are TGTGTAAGCAGCCCTATCGGACTAGCGGGAATAGAGACCCTGTACTTC.

Details on this clonotype: No conserved phenylalanine or tryptophan is present at the end of the CDR3, so a read error is the likely explanation. No DNA is shown, since the ends of the CDR3 on it are uncertain; the CDR3 is the one TCRdb lists. The chain joins TRBV11-2 to TRBJ1-2. Termini included, the CDR3 measures 15 amino acids. Per germline, CDR1 SGHAT and CDR2 FQNNGV. CDR3 amino acids: CASSLDGMAGRGSTS.

This clonotype was seen a single time. The CDR3 end shows no conserved phenylalanine or tryptophan, and so a read error is likely. In DNA form, the CDR3 reads TGTGCCAGCAGCTTATCGACTACGAATGAGCAGTTCTCC. The encoded protein is CASSLSTTNEQFS. The chain recombines TRBV11-2 with TRBJ2-1, with a weak D call TRBD2 (5 bases). V lost 2 bases, J lost 7 bases, and 9 bases lay in between. The CDR3 extends over 13 amino acids. Germline assignment: CDR1 SGHAT and CDR2 FQNNGV.

About this clonotype: The germline gene is not matched at one end of the junction; a read error may be the cause. The chain has TRBV14 and TRBJ2-1, with a tentative D call TRBD2 (6 bases). From germline, CDR1 is SGHDN and CDR2 FVKESK. The CDR3 consists of 14 residues. The CDR3 region is CASSQDAGFNEQFF. CDR3 DNA: TGTGCCAGCAGCCAAGATGCGGGGTTCAATGAACAGTTCTTC.